A selection of T cell receptor beta chains follows, all from one sample in a study of blood T cell repertoires in COVID-19. Clones were sequenced by immunoSEQ multiplex PCR, and TCRdb holds only the in-frame ones, with some missing. The sample has approximately 100,000 clones; about 80% are singletons. The sequencing input was peripheral blood. These TCRs come from an older man with acute or convalescent COVID-19. CDR3s include the opening cysteine and the closing phenylalanine or tryptophan. D genes are given only for firm matches. Size tells how often a clone was seen (once, few, many) or the class of an expanded clone, and some rows leave it out.

j_call d_call v_call clone_size cdr3_aa cdr3_nt
TRBJ2-1 TRBD2 TRBV7-2 . CASSFRTSGSYNEQFF TGTGCCAGCAGCTTCAGGACTAGCGGTTCCTACAATGAGCAGTTCTTC
TRBJ1-6 . TRBV4-3 . CASSRTDDSPLHF TGCGCCAGCAGCCGAACAGATGATTCACCCCTCCACTTT
TRBJ2-3 . TRBV7-2 . CASRTGLFTDTQYF TGTGCCAGCAGGACGGGACTTTTCACAGATACGCAGTATTTT
TRBJ1-1 . TRBV5-1 . CASSFGGGVNTEAFF TGCGCCAGCAGCTTCGGAGGAGGAGTGAACACTGAAGCTTTCTTT
TRBJ2-4 . TRBV7-6 . CASSLAAGVKNIQYF TGTGCCAGCAGCTTAGCCGCAGGGGTTAAAAACATTCAGTACTTC
TRBJ2-5 TRBD1 TRBV4-1 . CASSQEGTGIKETQYF TGCGCCAGCAGCCAAGAGGGGACAGGGATCAAAGAGACCCAGTACTTC
TRBJ1-2 . TRBV7-2 . CASSLVAVGVWSF TGTGCCAGCAGCTTAGTCGCGGTAGGGGTTTGGTCCTTC
TRBJ1-2 . TRBV30 few CAWSRDRPYGYTF TGTGCCTGGAGCAGAGACAGGCCCTATGGCTACACCTTC
TRBJ1-3 . TRBV7-8 . CASSLVGLLSGNTIYF TGTGCCAGCAGCTTAGTGGGACTTCTCTCTGGAAACACCATATATTTT
TRBJ1-4 . TRBV6-6 . CASSPPPGGEKLFF TGTGCCAGCAGTCCCCCTCCCGGGGGAGAAAAACTGTTTTTT
TRBJ1-1 . TRBV10-1 . CASSESTQGGKNTEAFF TGCGCCAGCAGTGAGTCGACACAGGGTGGAAAGAACACTGAAGCTTTCTTT
TRBJ1-3 . TRBV28 . CASSFETGRNTIYF TGTGCCAGCAGTTTTGAGACAGGTAGAAACACCATATATTTT
TRBJ2-1 . TRBV3-1/TRBV3-2 . CASSQDPTSYNEQFF TGTGCCAGCAGCCAAGATCCAACGAGCTACAATGAGCAGTTCTTC
TRBJ2-7 . TRBV19 few CASSQGGRQGGYEQYF TGTGCCAGTAGCCAGGGGGGTCGACAGGGTGGCTACGAGCAGTACTTC
TRBJ1-2 . TRBV24-1 . CATSDGPDYGYTF TGTGCCACCAGTGATGGGCCGGACTATGGCTACACCTTC
TRBJ1-4 . TRBV7-9 few CASSPGTAGNEKLFF TGTGCCAGCAGCCCCGGTACGGCGGGTAATGAAAAACTGTTTTTT
TRBJ1-6 . TRBV25-1 . CASSEDRKGVGLNSPLHF TGTGCCAGCAGTGAAGATCGGAAGGGAGTTGGGCTGAATTCACCCCTCCACTTT
TRBJ2-3 TRBD1 TRBV10-3 . CAIRQGDGLRHTDTQYF TGTGCCATCCGACAGGGGGACGGATTGAGACACACAGATACGCAGTATTTT
TRBJ2-3 . TRBV11-2 . CASTERGNGDRTDTQYF TGTGCCAGCACCGAGAGGGGGAATGGAGATCGAACAGATACGCAGTATTTT
TRBJ2-3 TRBD2 TRBV2 . CASKRGTSGSSDTQYF TGTGCCAGCAAAAGGGGGACTAGCGGGAGTTCAGATACGCAGTATTTT
TRBJ2-3 . TRBV7-9 few CASSLDVWAGKDTQYF TGTGCCAGCAGCTTAGATGTTTGGGCGGGGAAAGATACGCAGTATTTT
TRBJ1-4 . TRBV30 few CAWSKGLNEKLFF TGTGCCTGGAGTAAGGGACTTAATGAAAAACTGTTTTTT
TRBJ1-1 TRBD1 TRBV7-3 . CASSSSGGFTEAFF TGTGCCAGCAGCTCTTCAGGGGGCTTCACTGAAGCTTTCTTT
TRBJ1-4 . TRBV6-5 . CASTSMTLGDEKLFF TGTGCCAGCACCTCTATGACTCTAGGGGATGAAAAACTGTTTTTT